This TCR beta chain was recorded in a study of circulating and synovial CD4+ cells in juvenile arthritis. This CDR3 has 14 residues. The V gene end was trimmed by 5 bases and the J gene end by 4 bases; junction bases not matched to a gene: 3. The germline V gene encodes CDR1 MNHNY and CDR2 SVGAGI (reference sequence). Regarding this clone: Its antigen is not known.

Assay: immunoSEQ multiplex PCR; the TCRdb copy retains only in-frame clones and omits some. The table lists tens of thousands of clones, 94% of them singletons, with approximately 0.7% in the top ten. Regarding the study as a whole: Circulating pathogenic-like lymphocytes shared a substantially higher fraction of CDR3 sequences with synovium than bulk blood.

The sequencing input was CD4+ T cells from blood. This TCR was sampled from a human donor with juvenile idiopathic arthritis. V gene TRBV6-6 combines with J gene TRBJ2-2; 8 bases fit TRBD1. CDR3 amino acids: CASSDRGGTGELFF. The CDR3, as DNA: TGTGCCAGCAGTGACAGGGGAGGCACCGGGGAGCTGTTTTTT.